This TCR beta chain is drawn from a study of blood T cell repertoires in COVID-19. For the study at large: Spain, Italy and the United States supplied samples that represented acute and convalescent COVID-19.

V shed 5 bases, J shed 0 bases, and the junction held 10 bases outside the gene matches. This CDR3 region has 18 residues. The V gene's germline CDR1 is SGHAT and CDR2 FQNNGV. Original analysis: Estimation of nucleated cell counts was performed using reference gene primer amplification. The assay was immunoSEQ multiplex PCR, and TCRdb's table has in-frame clones only and misses some. The DNA was the basis for D and trimming; V, J and clone size are from that table. The sample gives some 110,000 clones, around 85% of which show up once; about 3.3% is in the top ten. Enrolment of Seattle patients took place during active infection, and they were followed longitudinally.

This chain connects TRBV11-2 to TRBJ2-6; 7 bases fit TRBD1. Sequencing was performed on peripheral blood. The source of this sequence is a woman over 75 with COVID-19, enrolled during active disease. CDR3 amino acids: CASSLKQGQSSGANVLTF. In DNA, the CDR3 is TGTGCCAGCAGCCTTAAACAGGGGCAAAGCTCTGGGGCCAACGTCCTGACTTTC.